The 20 T cell receptor beta chains given below trace back to one sample, sequenced in a study of shared clonotypes between healthy human individuals. The repertoire was sequenced with immunoSEQ multiplex PCR; TCRdb's copy has only in-frame clones and lacks some. The sample has around 2.5 million clones; roughly 93% are singletons. Material: naive CD4+ T cells from PBMCs. Subset of the sample: CD45RA+ positively selected. These receptors were taken from a man aged 18 to 30 in good health. Some clones in this sample may be carry-over from other donors' samples.

The chain links TRBV6-6 to TRBJ2-7; D unresolved. The V end was cut by 6 bases, the J end by 2 bases, with 8 bases between. Germline loops: CDR1 MNHNY, CDR2 SVGAGI (reference sequence). CDR3 length equals 12 residues. The CDR3 protein is CASRENTYEQYF. In nucleotides, the CDR3 is TGTGCCAGCAGGGAAAATACCTACGAGCAGTACTTC.

The V gene is TRBV7-2, the J gene TRBJ1-1; D is perhaps TRBD1 (6 bases). Germline CDR1 and CDR2: SGHTA and FQGNSA. V lost 3 bases and J 0 bases, leaving 14 bases between the germline ends. The CDR3 has 16 residues. This chain's CDR3 is CASSFIQGGVNTEAFF. CDR3 sequence (DNA): TGTGCCAGCAGCTTCATCCAAGGGGGAGTGAACACTGAAGCTTTCTTT.

V usage is TRBV11-2 and J usage is TRBJ1-1; TRBD1 aligns across 8 bases. From germline, CDR1 is SGHAT and CDR2 FQNNGV. There are 15 residues in the CDR3. V trimming: 5 bases; J trimming: 3 bases; junction bases outside the gene matches: 8. The CDR3 DNA is TGTGCCAGCAGCCGGAGACAGGGGCCATACACTGAAGCTTTCTTT. It codes for CASSRRQGPYTEAFF.

A remark on this clone: The sample has other DNA sequences that encode this CDR3 too. The CDR3 DNA sequence: TGCGCCAGCAGCTTGGCCCCCGACAGGGTCTCCTACGAGCAGTACTTC. This sequence encodes CASSLAPDRVSYEQYF. The chain recombines TRBV5-1 with TRBJ2-7, with 7 positions matching TRBD1. The CDR3 contains 16 residues. With 0 bases clipped from V and 0 bases from J, the junction kept 6 bases outside the gene matches. Germline values: CDR1 SGHRS, CDR2 YFSETQ.

This clone was seen just once. The chain uses TRBV28 and TRBJ1-2, with 12 positions matching TRBD1. Trimming at V came to 5 bases and at J to 4 bases, leaving 2 bases not matched to a gene. CDR1 is MDHEN, CDR2 SYDVKM, per germline. The CDR3 totals 14 residues. Here the CDR3 reads CASSGTGGFYGYTF. DNA for the CDR3: TGTGCCAGCAGTGGGACAGGGGGCTTCTATGGCTACACCTTC.

As DNA, the CDR3 is TGTGCCAGCAGCGTAGGGTCGGGAGGGTTCGACAATGAGCAGTTCTTC. Translated, it gives CASSVGSGGFDNEQFF. This chain connects TRBV9 to TRBJ2-1; 8 bases are a match to TRBD2. Losses at the gene ends were 0 bases for V and 5 bases for J; bases not matched to a gene: 7. Germline V gene lookup returns CDR1 SGDLS and CDR2 YYNGEE. The CDR3 is 16 residues long.

The chain combines TRBV7-9 with TRBJ2-7; the D gene is possibly TRBD1 (5 bases). V lost 1 base, J lost 7 bases, and 8 bases lay in between. CDR1 and CDR2 from the germline V gene are SEHNR and FQNEAQ (reference sequence). CDR3 length equals 12 residues. The CDR3 here is CASSLVGEEQYF. Here the CDR3 DNA reads TGTGCCAGCAGCTTAGTAGGGGAAGAGCAGTACTTC. Together with reference TRBV7-9 and TRBJ2-7, the CDR3 gives the full variable domain: DTGVSQNPRHKITKRGQNVTFRCDPISEHNRLYWYRQTLGQGPEFLTYFQNEAQLEKSRLLSDRFSAERPKGSFSTLEIQRTEQGDSAMYLCASSLVGEEQYFGPGTRLTVT.

Worth noting for this clone: The same CDR3 arises from other DNA sequences in this sample as well. The chain is built from TRBV5-1 and TRBJ1-2; the D is unclear. Trimming removed 1 base at V and 2 bases at J, with 6 bases between. The V gene's germline CDR1 is SGHRS and CDR2 YFSETQ. The CDR3 consists of 13 residues. The CDR3 is CASSLSTNYGYTF. The CDR3 DNA is TGCGCCAGCAGCTTGTCGACGAACTATGGCTACACCTTC.

This clone has a single count. J is TRBJ2-2 and V is TRBV7-9; no reliable D call. Looked up from germline, CDR1 is SEHNR and CDR2 is FQNEAQ (reference sequence). The CDR3 spans 13 residues. Trimming left V 5 bases short and J 6 bases short, with 10 bases between. The CDR3 sequence: CASSPTGSGELFF. CDR3 DNA sequence: TGTGCCAGCAGCCCGACGGGTTCCGGGGAGCTGTTTTTT.

This clone was seen only once. The rearrangement uses TRBV11-2 and TRBJ2-7, with TRBD1 as a possible D gene (6 bases). Trimming took 5 bases from V and 1 from J, leaving 15 bases between them. The germline V gene encodes CDR1 SGHAT and CDR2 FQNNGV. The CDR3 is 15 residues long. The CDR3: CASSIFPGQSYEQYF. DNA for the CDR3: TGTGCCAGCAGCATCTTCCCGGGACAATCCTACGAGCAGTACTTC.

The chain is built from TRBV13 and TRBJ1-3; tentatively, D is TRBD1 (5 bases). The CDR3 spans 12 residues. Germline V gives CDR1 PRHDT, CDR2 FYEKMQ (reference sequence). The ends were cut back, 5 bases at V and 11 bases at J, with 13 bases in the middle. CDR3 DNA: TGTGCCAGCAGCGCGGGACCCGGAGCCATATATTTT. Its translation is CASSAGPGAIYF.

This sequence joins TRBV7-2 and TRBJ2-5, with TRBD1 as a possible D gene (6 bases). The CDR3 contains 14 residues. Trimming pared 5 bases from V and 5 bases from J, leaving 15 bases between. In germline, CDR1 is SGHTA, CDR2 FQGNSA. The CDR3 spells CASSPHRVGETQYF. The DNA for the CDR3 is TGTGCCAGCAGCCCACACAGGGTCGGTGAGACCCAGTACTTC.

The chain recombines TRBV6-1 with TRBJ2-7; the D gene is possibly TRBD1 (5 bases). Germline CDR1 and CDR2: MNHNS and SASEGT. The germline V and J ends were trimmed by 6 bases and 3 bases, with 15 bases remaining between them. This CDR3 region has 14 residues. CDR3 nucleotides: TGTGCCAGCAGATCCACCGACAGTCTCTACGAGCAGTACTTC. Protein sequence: CASRSTDSLYEQYF.

V usage is TRBV5-5 and J usage is TRBJ1-2, with D possibly matching TRBD1 (5 bases). Germline lookup yields CDR1 SGHKS and CDR2 YYEKEE (reference sequence). The V end was cut by 0 bases, the J end by 4 bases, with 7 bases between. This CDR3 comprises 13 residues. The CDR3 coding sequence is TGTGCCAGCAGCTTGGGCAGGGCCTATGGCTACACCTTC. This translates into CASSLGRAYGYTF.

This clone was recorded only once. V is TRBV4-2 and J is TRBJ2-5; the match to TRBD2 covers 14 bases. V was pared by 4 bases and J by 5 bases, with 6 bases of the junction left unmatched. From germline, CDR1 is LGHNA and CDR2 YNFKEQ. The CDR3 is 16 amino acids. The CDR3 loop is CASSPGTSGREETQYF. CDR3 DNA: TGTGCCAGCAGCCCGGGGACTAGCGGGAGAGAGGAGACCCAGTACTTC.

The chain has TRBV28 and TRBJ2-3; unclear D gene. The CDR3 has 12 residues. CDR1 is MDHEN and CDR2 is SYDVKM in the germline V gene. Trimming cost V 2 bases and J 7 bases, with 7 bases left between them. Here the CDR3 DNA reads TGTGCCAGCAGTTTAAGCGTGAATACGCAGTATTTT. Protein: CASSLSVNTQYF.

Concerning this clone: This CDR3 is also generated by other DNA sequences in the sample. The chain joins TRBV27 to TRBJ1-2; a weak D match, TRBD1 (5 bases). There are 13 residues in the CDR3. Germline-derived CDR1 and CDR2 are MNHEY and SMNVEV (reference sequence). V was trimmed by 5 bases and J by 4 bases, leaving 11 bases between them. The CDR3 region has the DNA TGTGCCAGCAGTCTGAGGGGCGGCTATGGCTACACCTTC. This translates into CASSLRGGYGYTF.

The chain couples TRBV28 to TRBJ2-7; D call uncertain. Germline assignment: CDR1 MDHEN and CDR2 SYDVKM. This CDR3 has 17 amino acids. Trimming removed 5 bases at V and 1 base at J, with 21 bases between. CDR3 sequence reads: CASSHDGAADASYEQYF. The CDR3 coding sequence is TGTGCCAGCAGTCACGACGGTGCCGCCGACGCGTCCTACGAGCAGTACTTC.

Note on this clone: Other DNA sequences of this sample code for an identical CDR3. This sequence joins TRBV7-7 and TRBJ2-6; D unclear. This CDR3 region has 14 residues. The V end lost 5 bases, the J end lost 0 bases, and 5 bases lay between the germline ends. The germline V gene has CDR1 SSHAT and CDR2 FNYEAQ (reference sequence). CDR3 in DNA: TGTGCCAGCAGCCCTTCCTCTGGGGCCAACGTCCTGACTTTC. Protein sequence: CASSPSSGANVLTF. Combining the CDR3 with reference TRBV7-7 and TRBJ2-6 gives the whole variable domain GAGVSQSPRYKVTKRGQDVTLRCDPISSHATLYWYQQALGQGPEFLTYFNYEAQPDKSGLPSDRFSAERPEGSISTLTIQRTEQRDSAMYRCASSPSSGANVLTFGAGSRLTVL.

The gene calls are TRBV13 and TRBJ1-3, with D perhaps TRBD1 (5 bases). This CDR3 has 17 residues. V lost 0 bases to trimming and J lost 3 bases, with 15 bases between them. Germline assignment: CDR1 PRHDT and CDR2 FYEKMQ (reference sequence). The DNA for the CDR3 is TGTGCCAGCAGCTTAGGCCGGATAGGGGCTGGTGGAAACACCATATATTTT. Protein: CASSLGRIGAGGNTIYF.